These T cell receptor beta chains were read from a single sample in a study of blood T cell repertoires in COVID-19. This table comes from immunoSEQ multiplex PCR, and its TCRdb copy is limited to in-frame clones, with some not included. The table lists about 300,000 clones, under 90% of them singletons, with roughly 2.8% in the top ten. Sequencing was performed on PBMCs or T cells enriched from blood (not recorded which). The receptors shown here come from a woman aged 45-60 years who had been exposed to COVID-19. Each CDR3 is given with its conserved first and last residue. Fields, in order: J gene, V gene, clone size, CDR3 length, D gene, CDR3 DNA, CDR3 protein. The D gene is left open where the match is weak. The size of a clone is reported for some rows only, either as once, few or many, or as a class for expanded clones.

J: TRBJ2-3
V: TRBV14
size: .
length: 17
D: .
DNA: TGTGCCAGCAGCTATAGTATTTGGACAGCTCGCACAGATACGCAGTATTTT
CDR3: CASSYSIWTARTDTQYF

J: TRBJ1-1
V: TRBV5-1
size: .
length: 15
D: TRBD1
DNA: TGCGCCAGCAGCGTGCGACAGGGGGTTAGCACTGAAGCTTTCTTT
CDR3: CASSVRQGVSTEAFF

J: TRBJ2-3
V: TRBV28
size: .
length: 12
D: TRBD1
DNA: TGTGCCAGCAGTTTTATACAGGGGACGCAGTATTTT
CDR3: CASSFIQGTQYF

J: TRBJ2-7
V: TRBV4-2
size: .
length: 13
D: .
DNA: TGTGCCAGCAGCCCCGCGGTCATCTACGAGCAGTACTTC
CDR3: CASSPAVIYEQYF

J: TRBJ2-3
V: TRBV5-6
size: .
length: 15
D: .
DNA: TGTGCCAGCAGCTTGCAGGGTGGGGGCGCAGATACGCAGTATTTT
CDR3: CASSLQGGGADTQYF

J: TRBJ1-3
V: TRBV2
size: .
length: 16
D: TRBD1
DNA: TGTGCCAGCAGTGGCGCGGGCACAGGGGTAGGAAACACCATATATTTT
CDR3: CASSGAGTGVGNTIYF

J: TRBJ2-7
V: TRBV4-1
size: once
length: 15
D: .
DNA: TGCGCCAGCAGCCAACCCAGGACGGGAGACTACGAGCAGTACTTC
CDR3: CASSQPRTGDYEQYF

J: TRBJ2-3
V: TRBV5-1
size: .
length: 14
D: .
DNA: TGCGCCAGCAGCCCGCGGCCGGGGGCAGATACGCAGTATTTT
CDR3: CASSPRPGADTQYF

J: TRBJ1-2
V: TRBV11-2
size: .
length: 17
D: TRBD1
DNA: TGTGCCAGCAGAGCCCCGGGACAGGGGCCCCCTTTTTATGGCTACACCTTC
CDR3: CASRAPGQGPPFYGYTF

J: TRBJ2-5
V: TRBV28
size: .
length: 14
D: TRBD2
DNA: TGTGCCAGCAGACGCGGGGGGGCCCAAGAGACCCAGTACTTC
CDR3: CASRRGGAQETQYF

J: TRBJ2-4
V: TRBV6-1
size: .
length: 16
D: TRBD1
DNA: TGTGCCAGCAGTGGGGGACAGGGCGGGTCTAAAAACATTCAGTACTTC
CDR3: CASSGGQGGSKNIQYF

J: TRBJ2-7
V: TRBV3-1/TRBV3-2
size: once
length: 15
D: TRBD1
DNA: TGTGCCAGCAGCCAACCAGGGACAGGGGTGGACGAGCAGTACTTC
CDR3: CASSQPGTGVDEQYF

J: TRBJ1-6
V: TRBV7-9
size: .
length: 12
D: .
DNA: TGTGCCAGCGGGGGCCAAAATTCACCCCTCCACTTT
CDR3: CASGGQNSPLHF

J: TRBJ2-7
V: TRBV15
size: .
length: 15
D: .
DNA: TGTGCCACCAGCAGAGATACGGGACTGAGGGGCGAGCAGTACTTC
CDR3: CATSRDTGLRGEQYF

J: TRBJ1-4
V: TRBV7-9
size: once
length: 17
D: .
DNA: TGTGCCAGCAGCGCCCGACGACAGGTTGCAACTAATGAAAAACTGTTTTTT
CDR3: CASSARRQVATNEKLFF

J: TRBJ1-2
V: TRBV18
size: .
length: 16
D: .
DNA: TGTGCCAGCTCACCTGGACAGACCAACCGTAACTATGGCTACACCTTC
CDR3: CASSPGQTNRNYGYTF

J: TRBJ1-1
V: TRBV23-1
size: .
length: 14
D: .
DNA: TGCGCCAGCAGTCACGACACAGGGTCTACTGAAGCTTTCTTT
CDR3: CASSHDTGSTEAFF

J: TRBJ2-1
V: TRBV7-9
size: .
length: 15
D: .
DNA: TGTGCCAGCAGCATCGGACTACAACGGGAAAATGAGCAGTTCTTC
CDR3: CASSIGLQRENEQFF

J: TRBJ2-3
V: TRBV7-9
size: .
length: 16
D: TRBD2
DNA: TGTGCCAGCAGCTGGACTAGCGGGGGGACTAGAGATACGCAGTATTTT
CDR3: CASSWTSGGTRDTQYF

J: TRBJ2-3
V: TRBV6-1
size: .
length: 15
D: TRBD1
DNA: TGTGCCAGCAGTGAAGGCGGACAGGTGCTGTATACGCAGTATTTT
CDR3: CASSEGGQVLYTQYF

J: TRBJ2-3
V: TRBV5-8
size: .
length: 17
D: TRBD2
DNA: TGTGCCAGCAGCTTTCCTAGCGGGGGGCAGGGCACAGATACGCAGTATTTT
CDR3: CASSFPSGGQGTDTQYF

J: TRBJ1-4
V: TRBV7-9
size: .
length: 14
D: TRBD1
DNA: TGTGCCAGCAGCTCAACAGGGGTTGATGAAAAACTGTTTTTT
CDR3: CASSSTGVDEKLFF

J: TRBJ1-1
V: TRBV6-5
size: .
length: 15
D: TRBD1
DNA: TGTGCCAGCAGTTACTCAGGACAGGTTGCCTCTGAAGCTTTCTTT
CDR3: CASSYSGQVASEAFF

J: TRBJ2-7
V: TRBV7-6
size: .
length: 11
D: .
DNA: TGTGCCAGCAGCTCGACTTACGAGCAGTACTTC
CDR3: CASSSTYEQYF

J: TRBJ2-2
V: TRBV5-1
size: .
length: 16
D: .
DNA: TGCGCCAGCAGCCCTATGGTGATGGGGCACACCGGGGAGCTGTTTTTT
CDR3: CASSPMVMGHTGELFF

J: TRBJ2-7
V: TRBV29-1
size: .
length: 14
D: TRBD1
DNA: TGCAGCGTTGTGGGACAGGGTAGCTCCTACGAGCAGTACTTC
CDR3: CSVVGQGSSYEQYF

J: TRBJ1-1
V: TRBV18
size: .
length: 13
D: TRBD1
DNA: TGTGCCAGCTCACCGGGGACAGCAGTTGAGGCTTTCTTT
CDR3: CASSPGTAVEAFF

J: TRBJ2-5
V: TRBV9
size: .
length: 13
D: .
DNA: TGTGCCAGCAGCGTCCGGGATTGGGAGACCCAGTACTTC
CDR3: CASSVRDWETQYF

J: TRBJ1-2
V: TRBV3-1/TRBV3-2
size: .
length: 14
D: TRBD1
DNA: TGTGCCAGCAGCCCGGGACAGACTAACTATGGCTACACCTTC
CDR3: CASSPGQTNYGYTF

J: TRBJ2-3
V: TRBV27
size: .
length: 11
D: .
DNA: TGTGCCAGCAGTTTTATGGATACGCAGTATTTT
CDR3: CASSFMDTQYF

J: TRBJ2-3
V: TRBV7-9
size: .
length: 12
D: .
DNA: TGTGCCAGCAGCCCCACGGGGGAGACGCAGTATTTT
CDR3: CASSPTGETQYF

J: TRBJ1-1
V: TRBV30
size: .
length: 16
D: .
DNA: TGTGCCTGGAGTGGATGGGCAGGGGAAATGAACACTGAAGCTTTCTTT
CDR3: CAWSGWAGEMNTEAFF

J: TRBJ2-7
V: TRBV19
size: .
length: 14
D: .
DNA: TGTGCCAGTAGGCCAACAAGGACAGCCTACGAGCAGTACTTC
CDR3: CASRPTRTAYEQYF

J: TRBJ2-5
V: TRBV18
size: .
length: 16
D: .
DNA: TGTGCCAGCTCACCAGGTTCGCGGGGACGTGGGGAGACCCAGTACTTC
CDR3: CASSPGSRGRGETQYF

J: TRBJ1-2
V: TRBV28
size: .
length: 13
D: .
DNA: TGTGCCAGCAGTAAGTCAGTTAACTATGGCTACACCTTC
CDR3: CASSKSVNYGYTF

J: TRBJ1-1
V: TRBV2
size: once
length: 14
D: TRBD1
DNA: TGTGCCAGCAGTGTGCAGGGGGCACCCCCTGAAGCTTTCTTT
CDR3: CASSVQGAPPEAFF

J: TRBJ1-6
V: TRBV28
size: few
length: 16
D: TRBD1
DNA: TGTGCCAGCAGTCGACAGGGGGATATATATAATTCACCCCTCCACTTT
CDR3: CASSRQGDIYNSPLHF

J: TRBJ2-3
V: TRBV29-1
size: .
length: 12
D: TRBD1
DNA: TGCAGCGCTGGACAGGGGCCGGATACGCAGTATTTT
CDR3: CSAGQGPDTQYF

J: TRBJ1-5
V: TRBV6-5
size: .
length: 13
D: .
DNA: TGTGCCACCGCAGGGTTTAGCAATCAGCCCCAGCATTTT
CDR3: CATAGFSNQPQHF

J: TRBJ2-3
V: TRBV5-1
size: .
length: 13
D: .
DNA: TGCGCCAGCAGCTTGGATCGTCTTTATACGCAGTATTTT
CDR3: CASSLDRLYTQYF

J: TRBJ1-6
V: TRBV19
size: .
length: 15
D: TRBD1
DNA: TGTGCCAGTAGTCAGACAGGGCGATCTAATTCACCCCTCCACTTT
CDR3: CASSQTGRSNSPLHF

J: TRBJ2-7
V: TRBV9
size: .
length: 13
D: .
DNA: TGTGCCAGCAGCGTACAGGGGGGTTACGAGCAGTACTTC
CDR3: CASSVQGGYEQYF

J: TRBJ2-5
V: TRBV5-1
size: .
length: 16
D: TRBD2
DNA: TGCGCCAGCAGCTTGGTTGGGACTAGCGAACGGGAGACCCAGTACTTC
CDR3: CASSLVGTSERETQYF

J: TRBJ2-7
V: TRBV5-3
size: .
length: 16
D: TRBD1
DNA: TGTGCCAGAGGCCCCCCGGGAAAGACAGGGACCTACGAGCAGTACTTC
CDR3: CARGPPGKTGTYEQYF

J: TRBJ1-1
V: TRBV28
size: .
length: 15
D: .
DNA: TGTGCCAGCAGTTCCACCCCGTACTTGAACACTGAAGCTTTCTTT
CDR3: CASSSTPYLNTEAFF

J: TRBJ1-1
V: TRBV5-3
size: .
length: 14
D: TRBD1
DNA: TGTGCCAGAAGCAGGACAGGGCGAGGCACTGAAGCTTTCTTT
CDR3: CARSRTGRGTEAFF

J: TRBJ2-1
V: TRBV27
size: .
length: 11
D: .
DNA: TGTGCCAGCTACAGCTACAATGAGCAGTTCTTC
CDR3: CASYSYNEQFF

J: TRBJ2-1
V: TRBV5-4
size: .
length: 17
D: TRBD2
DNA: TGTGCCAGCAGCCCTAATAAACTAGCGGGGGGACCGGATGAGCAGTTCTTC
CDR3: CASSPNKLAGGPDEQFF

J: TRBJ2-7
V: TRBV28
size: .
length: 10
D: .
DNA: TGTGCCAGCAGTCTAGGGGCCAAGGAGTTC
CDR3: CASSLGAKEF

J: TRBJ1-3
V: TRBV4-1
size: .
length: 15
D: .
DNA: TGCGCCAGCAGCCTAAGAGAGGGATCTGGAAACACCATATATTTT
CDR3: CASSLREGSGNTIYF

J: TRBJ2-1
V: TRBV3-1/TRBV3-2
size: .
length: 17
D: TRBD2
DNA: TGTGCCAGCAGCCCCCGGACTAGCGGGGGGGCCCTCGATGAGCAGTTCTTC
CDR3: CASSPRTSGGALDEQFF

J: TRBJ2-3
V: TRBV19
size: .
length: 17
D: .
DNA: TGTGCCAGTAGTGTCCAACCGGGACTCAAAACTCAAGATACGCAGTATTTT
CDR3: CASSVQPGLKTQDTQYF

J: TRBJ1-2
V: TRBV7-9
size: .
length: 16
D: TRBD1
DNA: TGTGCCAGCAGCCATACAGGGGGCTTTAGTAACTATGGCTACACCTTC
CDR3: CASSHTGGFSNYGYTF